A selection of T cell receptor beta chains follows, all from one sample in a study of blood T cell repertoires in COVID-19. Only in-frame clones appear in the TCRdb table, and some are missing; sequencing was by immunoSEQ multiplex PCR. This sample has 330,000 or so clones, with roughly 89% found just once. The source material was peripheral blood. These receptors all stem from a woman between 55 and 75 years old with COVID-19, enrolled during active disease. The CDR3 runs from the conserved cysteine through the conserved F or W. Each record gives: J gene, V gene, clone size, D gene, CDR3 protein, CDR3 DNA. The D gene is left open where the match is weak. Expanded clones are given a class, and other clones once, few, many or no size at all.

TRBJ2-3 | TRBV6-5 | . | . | CASSRNGGTTDTQYF | TGTGCCAGCAGCCGGAATGGGGGGACTACAGATACGCAGTATTTT
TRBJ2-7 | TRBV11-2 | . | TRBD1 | CASSLDLGQGAGYEQYF | TGTGCCAGCAGCTTAGACCTGGGACAGGGTGCCGGCTACGAGCAGTACTTC
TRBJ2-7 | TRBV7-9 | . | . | CASSPSYEQYF | TGTGCCAGCAGTCCATCCTACGAGCAGTACTTC
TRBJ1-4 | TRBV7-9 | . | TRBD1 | CASSGETGGFGKLFF | TGTGCCAGCAGCGGGGAGACAGGGGGCTTCGGGAAACTGTTTTTT
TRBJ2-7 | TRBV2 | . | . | CASSFDSAGEQYF | TGTGCCAGCAGTTTCGACAGCGCCGGCGAGCAGTACTTC
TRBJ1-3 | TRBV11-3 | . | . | CASSLSGSGNTIYF | TGTGCCAGCAGCTTATCGGGCTCTGGAAACACCATATATTTT
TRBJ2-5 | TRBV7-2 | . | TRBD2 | CASSSPGLAGGPRETQYF | TGTGCCAGCAGCTCCCCCGGACTAGCGGGGGGGCCGCGGGAGACCCAGTACTTC
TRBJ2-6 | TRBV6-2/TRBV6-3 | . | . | CASSDRSSGANVLTF | TGTGCCAGCAGCGACAGGTCCTCTGGGGCCAACGTCCTGACTTTC
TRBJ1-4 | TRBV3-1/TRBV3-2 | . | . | CASSQATGEKLFF | TGTGCCAGCAGCCAAGCTACGGGTGAAAAACTGTTTTTT
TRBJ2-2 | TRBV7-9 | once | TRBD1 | CASSPRTGWDTGELFF | TGTGCCAGCAGCCCTAGGACAGGGTGGGACACCGGGGAGCTGTTTTTT
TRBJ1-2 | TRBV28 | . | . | CASSRRVSGYTF | TGTGCCAGCAGCAGGAGGGTAAGCGGCTACACCTTC
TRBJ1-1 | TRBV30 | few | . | CAWIRGQLNTEAFF | TGTGCCTGGATCAGGGGCCAGCTGAACACTGAAGCTTTCTTT
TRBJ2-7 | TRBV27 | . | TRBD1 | CASSLLQGYEQYF | TGTGCCAGCAGTTTGCTACAGGGGTACGAGCAGTACTTC
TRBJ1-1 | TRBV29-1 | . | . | CSVQQGLNTEAFF | TGCAGCGTTCAACAGGGTCTGAACACTGAAGCTTTCTTT
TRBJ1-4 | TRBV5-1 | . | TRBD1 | CASSPDRVDEKLFF | TGCGCCAGCAGCCCGGACAGGGTGGATGAAAAACTGTTTTTT
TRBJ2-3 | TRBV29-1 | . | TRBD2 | CSVQHRGSGGTQYF | TGCAGCGTACAACACCGGGGGTCCGGGGGGACGCAGTATTTT
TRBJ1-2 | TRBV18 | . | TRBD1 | CASSRQGAEIGYTF | TGTGCCAGCTCACGACAGGGGGCTGAGATTGGCTACACCTTC
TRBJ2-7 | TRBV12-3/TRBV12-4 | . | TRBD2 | CASSNKGTSKQYF | TGTGCCAGCAGCAACAAAGGGACTAGTAAGCAGTACTTC
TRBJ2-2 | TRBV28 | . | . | CASMLESGSPGELFF | TGTGCCAGCATGCTGGAATCGGGGTCGCCCGGGGAGCTGTTTTTT
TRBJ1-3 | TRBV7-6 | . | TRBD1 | CASSSGTAVSGNTIYF | TGTGCCAGCAGCTCGGGGACAGCGGTCTCTGGAAACACCATATATTTT
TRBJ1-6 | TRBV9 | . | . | CASSVGGGPGSPLHF | TGTGCCAGCAGCGTAGGGGGGGGTCCGGGATCACCCCTCCACTTT
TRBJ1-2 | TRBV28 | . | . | CASRISGGNYGYTF | TGTGCCAGCAGGATATCCGGCGGTAACTATGGCTACACCTTC
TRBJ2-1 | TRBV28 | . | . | CASSPGGPNEQFF | TGTGCCAGCAGCCCCGGGGGGCCCAATGAGCAGTTCTTC
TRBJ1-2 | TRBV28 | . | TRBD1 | CASRGTGRAPWYGYTF | TGTGCCAGCAGGGGGACAGGACGCGCTCCATGGTATGGCTACACCTTC
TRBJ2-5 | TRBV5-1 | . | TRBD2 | CASSLVRGEQETQYF | TGCGCCAGCAGCTTGGTCCGGGGGGAACAAGAGACCCAGTACTTC
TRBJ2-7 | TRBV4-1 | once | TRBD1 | CASSQWDRTPSYEQYF | TGCGCCAGCAGCCAATGGGACAGGACCCCCTCCTACGAGCAGTACTTC
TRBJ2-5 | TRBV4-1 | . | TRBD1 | CASSGQGGEETQYF | TGCGCCAGCAGCGGACAGGGGGGAGAAGAGACCCAGTACTTC
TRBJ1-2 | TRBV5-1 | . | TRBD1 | CVSSTGGPYGYTF | TGCGTCAGCAGTACAGGGGGCCCCTATGGCTACACCTTC
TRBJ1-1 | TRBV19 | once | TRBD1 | CASRTGIEAFF | TGTGCCAGCCGGACAGGGATTGAAGCTTTCTTT
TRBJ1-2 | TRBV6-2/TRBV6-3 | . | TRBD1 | CASNPGQHYGYTF | TGTGCCAGCAACCCGGGACAGCACTATGGCTACACCTTC
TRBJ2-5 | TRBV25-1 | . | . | CASGDRIETQYF | TGTGCCTCCGGCGACAGGATAGAGACCCAGTACTTC
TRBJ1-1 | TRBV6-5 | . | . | CASTRRGGNTEAFF | TGTGCCAGCACCAGGAGGGGAGGAAACACTGAAGCTTTCTTT
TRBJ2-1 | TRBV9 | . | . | CASSQKWTDSYNEQFF | TGTGCCAGCAGCCAAAAGTGGACAGACTCCTACAATGAGCAGTTCTTC
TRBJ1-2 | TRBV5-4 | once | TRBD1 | CASSLQGDDYGYTF | TGTGCCAGCAGCTTACAGGGGGATGACTATGGCTACACCTTC
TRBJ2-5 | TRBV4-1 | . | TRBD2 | CASSQVRAGGQETQYF | TGCGCCAGCAGCCAAGTTAGAGCGGGGGGCCAAGAGACCCAGTACTTC
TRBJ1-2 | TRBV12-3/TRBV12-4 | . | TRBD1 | CASSWDREDGYTF | TGTGCCAGCAGCTGGGACAGGGAAGATGGCTACACCTTC
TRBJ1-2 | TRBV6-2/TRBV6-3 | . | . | CASSYFLGLNGYTF | TGTGCCAGCAGTTACTTTCTGGGCCTTAATGGCTACACCTTC
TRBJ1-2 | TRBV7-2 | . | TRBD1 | CASSLETGGDYGYTF | TGTGCCAGCAGCTTAGAAACAGGGGGCGACTATGGCTACACCTTC
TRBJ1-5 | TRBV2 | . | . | CASSEYSTINQPQHF | TGTGCCAGCAGTGAATATTCAACTATCAATCAGCCCCAGCATTTT
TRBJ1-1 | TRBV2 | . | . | CASSDRGAEAFF | TGTGCCAGCAGTGACAGGGGCGCTGAAGCTTTCTTT
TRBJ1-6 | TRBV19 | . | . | CASLRGRDTSPLHF | TGTGCCAGTCTCAGGGGTCGGGACACTTCACCCCTCCACTTT
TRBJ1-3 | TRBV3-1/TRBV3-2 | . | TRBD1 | CASSQAPRGRGNTIYF | TGTGCCAGCAGCCAAGCTCCTAGGGGGCGAGGAAACACCATATATTTT
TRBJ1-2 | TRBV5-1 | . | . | CASSLGGLGYTF | TGCGCCAGCAGCTTGGGGGGACTTGGCTACACCTTC
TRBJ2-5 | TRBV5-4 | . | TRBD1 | CASSLGTGKETQYF | TGTGCCAGCAGCTTGGGGACAGGGAAAGAGACCCAGTACTTC
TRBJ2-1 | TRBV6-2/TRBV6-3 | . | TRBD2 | CASSYRSGGAEQFF | TGTGCCAGCAGTTACCGTAGCGGGGGGGCTGAGCAGTTCTTC
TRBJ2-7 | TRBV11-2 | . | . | CASSQGHRAEYF | TGTGCCAGCAGCCAAGGCCACAGGGCAGAGTACTTC
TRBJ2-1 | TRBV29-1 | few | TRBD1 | CSVLTGLDEQFF | TGCAGCGTCTTGACAGGGCTCGATGAGCAGTTCTTC
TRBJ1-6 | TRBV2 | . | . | CASNTGSPNSPLHF | TGTGCCAGCAATACGGGGTCTCCAAATTCACCCCTCCACTTT
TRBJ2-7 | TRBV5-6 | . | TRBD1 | CASSPEGQDSYEQYF | TGTGCCAGCAGCCCGGAGGGACAGGACTCCTACGAGCAGTACTTC